The count of the clone carrying this T cell receptor beta chain is one. What it binds is unknown. Caucasian adults living in Nashville, Tennessee, provided all samples. This sample is part of a study of shared clonotypes between healthy human individuals. Study-wide points: Generation probabilities of non-shared clonotypes were lower (relative to those shared by all four donors). The study drew on few donors, limiting represented genetic and exposure-history diversity.

Genomic DNA of each subset was evenly split across several immunoSEQ plates. Here immunoSEQ multiplex PCR was the method, and the copy in TCRdb shows in-frame clones only, minus some. The sample gives nearly 1,000,000 clones, approximately 80% of which show up once; about 1.5% is in the top ten. The V end was cut by 0 bases, the J end by 6 bases, with 4 bases between. In germline, CDR1 is SGHTS, CDR2 YDEGEE. This CDR3 contains 11 residues. V usage is TRBV5-8 and J usage is TRBJ2-7; D gene unclear. The specimen was memory CD4+ T cells sorted from blood. As for subset: CD45RA-negative fraction. This TCR was sampled from a man between 18 and 29 years old in good health. The DNA of the CDR3 is TGTGCCAGCAGCTTGGCAAGCGAGCAGTACTTC. This sequence encodes CASSLASEQYF.